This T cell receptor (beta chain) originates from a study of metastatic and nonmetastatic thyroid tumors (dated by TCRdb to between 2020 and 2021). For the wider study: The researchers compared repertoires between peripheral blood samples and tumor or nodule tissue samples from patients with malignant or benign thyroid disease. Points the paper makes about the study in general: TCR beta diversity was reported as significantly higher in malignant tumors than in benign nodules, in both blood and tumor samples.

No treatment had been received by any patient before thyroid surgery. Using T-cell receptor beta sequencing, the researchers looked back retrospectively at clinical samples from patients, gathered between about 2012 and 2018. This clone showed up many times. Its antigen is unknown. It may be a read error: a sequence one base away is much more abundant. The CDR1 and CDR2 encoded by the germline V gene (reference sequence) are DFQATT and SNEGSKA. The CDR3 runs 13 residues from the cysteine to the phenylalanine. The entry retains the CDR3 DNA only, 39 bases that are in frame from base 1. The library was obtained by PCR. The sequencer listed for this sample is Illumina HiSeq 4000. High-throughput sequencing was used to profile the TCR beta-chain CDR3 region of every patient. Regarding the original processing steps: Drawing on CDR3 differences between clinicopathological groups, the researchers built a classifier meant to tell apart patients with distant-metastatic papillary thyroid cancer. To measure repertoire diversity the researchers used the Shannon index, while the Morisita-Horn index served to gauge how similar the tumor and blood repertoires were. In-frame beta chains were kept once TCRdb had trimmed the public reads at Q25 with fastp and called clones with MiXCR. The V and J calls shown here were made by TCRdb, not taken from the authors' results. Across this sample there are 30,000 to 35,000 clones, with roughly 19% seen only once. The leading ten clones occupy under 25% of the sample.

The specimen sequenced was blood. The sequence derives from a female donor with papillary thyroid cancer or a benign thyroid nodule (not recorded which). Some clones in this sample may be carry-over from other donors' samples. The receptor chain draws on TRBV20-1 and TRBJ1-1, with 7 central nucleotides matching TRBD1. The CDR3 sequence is CSARADRVTEAFF. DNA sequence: TGCAGTGCCAGAGCTGACAGGGTCACTGAAGCTTTCTTT.